The 11 T cell receptor beta chains presented below share a single source sample, sequenced in a study of T cells in Graves' hyperthyroidism and ophthalmopathy. TCR beta CDR3 sequences were amplified from RNA transcripts. A set of HTBI primers served as the primers for a first-round RT-PCR of the TCR CDR3. TCRdb re-called the multiplex PCR reads through MiXCR, storing one row per CDR3 protein. Of roughly 500,000 distinct CDR3 sequences in the sample, more than 15% were seen once. The specimen sequenced was blood. The origin of the receptors is a woman aged 25 to 39 with Graves' ophthalmopathy.

This sequence joins TRBV9 and TRBJ2-7; 14 bases are shared with TRBD2. Germline V gene lookup returns CDR1 SGDLS and CDR2 YYNGEE. The CDR3 runs to 15 residues. The V and J ends lost 4 bases and 6 bases, in that order; junction bases with no gene match: 6. CDR3 amino acids: CASSPLGLAGVEQYF. Written as DNA, the CDR3 is TGTGCCAGCAGCCCCCTGGGACTAGCGGGAGTCGAGCAGTACTTC.

This clonotype was seen at least ten times. This chain connects TRBV28 to TRBJ2-1; TRBD2 is a possible D gene (5 bases). Per the germline V gene, CDR1 is MDHEN and CDR2 is SYDVKM. The CDR3 is 13 amino acids. Trimming removed 8 bases at V and 0 bases at J, with 8 bases between. As DNA, the CDR3 is TGTGCCAGCCGGGAAGGCTCCTACAATGAGCAGTTCTTC. Amino acids: CASREGSYNEQFF.

This clonotype appeared once. V usage is TRBV6-1 and J usage is TRBJ2-2; D is ambiguous. V was clipped by 8 bases and J by 6 bases, with 16 bases between them. CDR1 and CDR2 from the germline V gene are MNHNS and SASEGT. The CDR3 runs to 14 residues. The DNA for the CDR3 is TGTGCCAGCGGCATATCGTCTGTTGCCGGGGAGCTGTTTTTT. Translating it yields CASGISSVAGELFF.

This clonotype was picked up a small number of times. The chain links TRBV28 to TRBJ1-3; D perhaps matches TRBD1 (6 bases). Germline CDR1 and CDR2: MDHEN and SYDVKM. V was pared by 5 bases and J by 4 bases, with 15 bases between. This CDR3 has 15 residues. The CDR3 region has the DNA TGTGCCAGCAGTCACCACAGGGTTGAGGGAAACACCATATATTTT. Protein sequence: CASSHHRVEGNTIYF.

This clonotype was counted at least ten times. The genes are TRBV30 and TRBJ1-5, with a possible D match to TRBD1 (5 bases). This CDR3 has 13 amino acids. Per germline, CDR1 GTSNPN and CDR2 SVGIG (reference sequence). V was clipped by 4 bases and J by 4 bases, with 11 bases between them. The CDR3: CAWTGGGNQPQHF. The DNA for the CDR3 is TGTGCCTGGACCGGGGGGGGGAATCAGCCCCAGCATTTT.

This rearrangement joins TRBV19 to TRBJ2-7; 8 nucleotides match TRBD1. The V gene end was trimmed by 8 bases and the J gene end by 3 bases; junction bases not matched to a gene: 9. Germline V CDR1 and CDR2: LNHDA, SQIVND (reference sequence). This CDR3 is built from 14 residues. CDR3 sequence: CASAAGGQGYEQYF. The DNA for the CDR3 is TGTGCCAGTGCCGCCGGAGGACAGGGCTACGAGCAGTACTTC.

This clonotype has only a few counts. This chain links TRBV24-1 with TRBJ1-5, with a possible D match to TRBD1 (6 bases). The CDR3 has 13 residues. The germline gives CDR1 KGHDR, CDR2 SFDVKD. V lost 6 bases to trimming and J lost 7 bases, with 12 bases between them. The DNA of the CDR3 is TGTGCCACCAGTTTAGGGGGGCGGCAGCCCCAGCATTTT. Translating it yields CATSLGGRQPQHF.

The V and J genes are TRBV6-1 and TRBJ2-5; D is possibly TRBD1 (6 bases). This CDR3 has 16 amino acids. Germline lookup yields CDR1 MNHNS and CDR2 SASEGT. V was shortened by 5 bases and J by 1 base, with 17 bases between the two germline ends. CDR3 amino acids: CASSRLKTGFQETQYF. CDR3 bases: TGTGCCAGCAGTCGCCTAAAAACAGGGTTCCAAGAGACCCAGTACTTC.

This clonotype was seen once. The rearrangement links TRBV4-3 to TRBJ2-3, with D possibly matching TRBD1 (6 bases). Trimming shortened V by 0 bases and J by 3 bases, and 16 bases separated the two germline ends. The length of the CDR3 is 17 residues. CDR1 is LGHNA and CDR2 is YSLEER in the germline V gene. In nucleotides, the CDR3 is TGCGCCAGCAGCCAAGAACTTGGTAGGGGGAGTACAGATACGCAGTATTTT. It encodes CASSQELGRGSTDTQYF.

This clonotype was seen only a few times. The V call is TRBV5-1, the J call TRBJ2-3; 8 positions agree with TRBD2. Per the germline V gene, CDR1 is SGHRS and CDR2 is YFSETQ. The ends lost 4 bases at V and 2 bases at J; junction bases unmatched: 9. This CDR3 spans 16 amino acids. CDR3 bases: TGCGCCAGCAGCCGGTTTCTAGCGGGTAACACAGATACGCAGTATTTT. Translation gives CASSRFLAGNTDTQYF.

This clonotype was seen at least ten times. This chain connects TRBV30 to TRBJ2-1; D uncertain. This CDR3 is 12 amino acids long. From germline, CDR1 is GTSNPN and CDR2 SVGIG (reference sequence). The V gene lost 0 bases and the J gene lost 5 bases, with 5 bases spanning the gap. CDR3 loop: CAWSVGNNEQFF. CDR3 DNA: TGTGCCTGGAGTGTAGGGAACAATGAGCAGTTCTTC.